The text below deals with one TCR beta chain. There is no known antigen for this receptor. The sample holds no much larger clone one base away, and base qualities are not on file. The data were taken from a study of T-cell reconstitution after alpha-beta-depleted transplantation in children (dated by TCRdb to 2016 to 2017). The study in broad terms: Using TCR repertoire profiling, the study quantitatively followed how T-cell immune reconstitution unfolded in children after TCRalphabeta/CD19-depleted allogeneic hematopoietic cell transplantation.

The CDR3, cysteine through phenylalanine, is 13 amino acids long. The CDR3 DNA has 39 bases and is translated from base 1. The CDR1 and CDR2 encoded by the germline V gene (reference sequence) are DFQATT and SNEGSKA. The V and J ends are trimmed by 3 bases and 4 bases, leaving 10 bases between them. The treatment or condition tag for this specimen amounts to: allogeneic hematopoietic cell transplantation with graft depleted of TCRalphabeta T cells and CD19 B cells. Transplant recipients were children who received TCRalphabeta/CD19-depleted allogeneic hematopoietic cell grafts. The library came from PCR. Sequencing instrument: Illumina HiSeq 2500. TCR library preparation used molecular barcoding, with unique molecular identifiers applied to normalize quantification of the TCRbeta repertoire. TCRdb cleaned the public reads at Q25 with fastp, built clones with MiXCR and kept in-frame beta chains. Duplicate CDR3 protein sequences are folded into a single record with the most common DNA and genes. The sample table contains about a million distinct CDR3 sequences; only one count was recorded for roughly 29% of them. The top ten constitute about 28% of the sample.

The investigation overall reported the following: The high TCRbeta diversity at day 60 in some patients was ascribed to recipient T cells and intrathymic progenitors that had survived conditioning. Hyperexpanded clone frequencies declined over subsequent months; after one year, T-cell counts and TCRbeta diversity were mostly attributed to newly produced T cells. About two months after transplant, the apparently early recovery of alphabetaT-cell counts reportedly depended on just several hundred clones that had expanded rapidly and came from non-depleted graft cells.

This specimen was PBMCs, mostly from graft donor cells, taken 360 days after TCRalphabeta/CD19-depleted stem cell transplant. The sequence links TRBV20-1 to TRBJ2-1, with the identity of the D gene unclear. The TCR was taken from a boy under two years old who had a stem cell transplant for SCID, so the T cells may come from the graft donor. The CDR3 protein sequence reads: CSARPGPYNEQFF. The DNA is TGCAGTGCTAGGCCCGGGCCGTACAATGAGCAGTTCTTC.